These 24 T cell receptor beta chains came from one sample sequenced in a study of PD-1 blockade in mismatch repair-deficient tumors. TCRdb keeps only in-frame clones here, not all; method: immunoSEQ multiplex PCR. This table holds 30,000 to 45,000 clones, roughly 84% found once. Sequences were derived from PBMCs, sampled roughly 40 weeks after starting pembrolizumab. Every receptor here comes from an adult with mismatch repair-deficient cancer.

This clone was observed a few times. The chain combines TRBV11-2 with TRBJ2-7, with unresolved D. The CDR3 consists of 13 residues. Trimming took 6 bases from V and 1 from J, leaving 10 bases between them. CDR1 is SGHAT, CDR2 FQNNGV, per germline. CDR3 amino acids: CASRRIASYEQYF. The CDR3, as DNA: TGTGCCAGCAGGCGGATAGCATCCTACGAGCAGTACTTC.

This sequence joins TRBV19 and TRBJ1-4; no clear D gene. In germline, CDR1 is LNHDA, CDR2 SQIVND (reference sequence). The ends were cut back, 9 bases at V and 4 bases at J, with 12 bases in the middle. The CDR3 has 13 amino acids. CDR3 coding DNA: TGTGCCAGCGGGGAATTTGTTAATGAAAAACTGTTTTTT. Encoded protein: CASGEFVNEKLFF.

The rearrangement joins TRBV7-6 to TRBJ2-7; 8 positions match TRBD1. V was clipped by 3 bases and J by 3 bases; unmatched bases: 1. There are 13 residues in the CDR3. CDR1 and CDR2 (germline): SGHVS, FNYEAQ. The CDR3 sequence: CASSFDRGYEQYF. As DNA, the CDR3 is TGTGCCAGCAGCTTCGACAGGGGCTACGAGCAGTACTTC.

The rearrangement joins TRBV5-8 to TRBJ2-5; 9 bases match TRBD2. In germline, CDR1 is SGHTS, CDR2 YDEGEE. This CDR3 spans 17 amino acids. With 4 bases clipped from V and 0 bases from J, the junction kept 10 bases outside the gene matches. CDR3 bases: TGTGCCAGCAGCCCCGGACGGCGGGAGGGGTACCAAGAGACCCAGTACTTC. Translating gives CASSPGRREGYQETQYF.

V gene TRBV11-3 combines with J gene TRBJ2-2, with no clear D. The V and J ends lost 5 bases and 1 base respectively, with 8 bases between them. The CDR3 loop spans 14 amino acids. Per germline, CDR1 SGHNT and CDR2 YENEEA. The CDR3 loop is CASSTRQNTGELFF. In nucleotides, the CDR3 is TGTGCCAGCAGCACGAGACAGAACACCGGGGAGCTGTTTTTT.

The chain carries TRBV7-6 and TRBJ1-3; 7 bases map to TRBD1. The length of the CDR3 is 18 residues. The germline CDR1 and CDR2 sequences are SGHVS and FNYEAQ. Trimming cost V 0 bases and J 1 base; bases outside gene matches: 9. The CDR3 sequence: CASSLAMAGTDSGNTIYF. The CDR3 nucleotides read TGTGCCAGCAGCTTAGCGATGGCCGGGACAGATTCTGGAAACACCATATATTTT. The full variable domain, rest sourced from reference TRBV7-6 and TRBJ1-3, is GAGVSQSPRYKVTKRGQDVALRCDPISGHVSLYWYRQALGQGPEFLTYFNYEAQQDKSGLPNDRFSAERPEGSISTLTIQRTEQRDSAMYRCASSLAMAGTDSGNTIYFGEGSWLTVV.

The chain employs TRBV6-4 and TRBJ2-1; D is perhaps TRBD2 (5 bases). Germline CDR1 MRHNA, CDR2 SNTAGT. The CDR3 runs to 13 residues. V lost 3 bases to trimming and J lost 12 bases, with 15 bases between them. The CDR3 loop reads CASSEGSNGRQFF. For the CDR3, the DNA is TGTGCCAGCAGTGAAGGCTCTAATGGGAGGCAGTTCTTC.

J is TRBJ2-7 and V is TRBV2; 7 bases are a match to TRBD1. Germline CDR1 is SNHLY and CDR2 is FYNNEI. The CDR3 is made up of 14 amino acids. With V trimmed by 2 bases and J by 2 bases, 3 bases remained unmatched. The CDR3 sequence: CASSEQQGPYEQYF. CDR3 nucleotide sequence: TGTGCCAGCAGTGAACAACAGGGGCCCTACGAGCAGTACTTC.

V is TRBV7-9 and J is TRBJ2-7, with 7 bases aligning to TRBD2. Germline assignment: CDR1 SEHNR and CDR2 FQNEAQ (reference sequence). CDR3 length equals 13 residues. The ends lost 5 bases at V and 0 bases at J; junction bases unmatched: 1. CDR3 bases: TGTGCCAGCAGCGGCGGGAGCTCCTACGAGCAGTACTTC. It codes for CASSGGSSYEQYF.

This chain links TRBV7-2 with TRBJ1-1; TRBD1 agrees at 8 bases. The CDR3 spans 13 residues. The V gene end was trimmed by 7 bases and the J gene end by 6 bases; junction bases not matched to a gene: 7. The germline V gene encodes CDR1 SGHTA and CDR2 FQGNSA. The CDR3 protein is CASTWTGYAEAFF. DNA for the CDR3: TGTGCCAGCACCTGGACAGGGTACGCTGAAGCTTTCTTT.

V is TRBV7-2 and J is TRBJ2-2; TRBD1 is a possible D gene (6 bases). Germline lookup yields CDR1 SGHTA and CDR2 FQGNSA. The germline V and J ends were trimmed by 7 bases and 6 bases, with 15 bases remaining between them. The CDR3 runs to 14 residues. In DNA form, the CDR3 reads TGTGCCAGCACCTTTACAGGGTTGGCCGGGGAGCTGTTTTTT. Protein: CASTFTGLAGELFF.

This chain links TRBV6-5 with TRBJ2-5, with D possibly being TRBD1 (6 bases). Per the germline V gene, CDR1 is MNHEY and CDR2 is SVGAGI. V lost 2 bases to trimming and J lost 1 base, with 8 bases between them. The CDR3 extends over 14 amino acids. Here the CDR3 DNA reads TGTGCCAGCAGTTACCGACAGGCCCAAGAGACCCAGTACTTC. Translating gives CASSYRQAQETQYF.

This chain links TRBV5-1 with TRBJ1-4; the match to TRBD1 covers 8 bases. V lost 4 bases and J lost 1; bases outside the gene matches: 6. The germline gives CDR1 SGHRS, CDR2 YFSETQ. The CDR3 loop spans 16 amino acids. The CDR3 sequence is CASSPTGGGTNEKLFF. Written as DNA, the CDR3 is TGCGCCAGCAGCCCTACAGGGGGAGGAACTAATGAAAAACTGTTTTTT. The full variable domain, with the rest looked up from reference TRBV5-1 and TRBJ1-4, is KAGVTQTPRYLIKTRGQQVTLSCSPISGHRSVSWYQQTPGQGLQFLFEYFSETQRNKGNFPGRFSGRQFSNSRSEMNVSTLELGDSALYLCASSPTGGGTNEKLFFGSGTQLSVL.

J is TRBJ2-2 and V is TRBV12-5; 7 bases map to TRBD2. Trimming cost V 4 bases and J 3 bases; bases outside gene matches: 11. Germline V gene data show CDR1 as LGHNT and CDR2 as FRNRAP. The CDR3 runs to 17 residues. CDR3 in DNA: TGTGCTAGTGGTTCCCCAGCGGGAAAAGGCGACACCGGGGAGCTGTTTTTT. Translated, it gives CASGSPAGKGDTGELFF. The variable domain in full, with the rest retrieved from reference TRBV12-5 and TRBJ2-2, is DARVTQTPRHKVTEMGQEVTMRCQPILGHNTVFWYRQTMMQGLELLAYFRNRAPLDDSGMPKDRFSAEMPDATLATLKIQPSEPRDSAVYFCASGSPAGKGDTGELFFGEGSRLTVL.

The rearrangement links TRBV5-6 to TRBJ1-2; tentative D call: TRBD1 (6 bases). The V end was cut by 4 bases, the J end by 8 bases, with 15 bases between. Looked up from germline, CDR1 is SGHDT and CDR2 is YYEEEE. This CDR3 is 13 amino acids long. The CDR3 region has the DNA TGTGCCAGCAGCCTCAGGGTCAGGGGCGGCTACACCTTC. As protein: CASSLRVRGGYTF.

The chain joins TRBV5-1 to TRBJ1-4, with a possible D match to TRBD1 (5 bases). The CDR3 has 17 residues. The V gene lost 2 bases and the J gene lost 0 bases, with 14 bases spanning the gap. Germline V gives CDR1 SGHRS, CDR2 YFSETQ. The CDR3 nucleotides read TGCGCCAGCAGCTTAAGGGGAGGACGGGCAACTAATGAAAAACTGTTTTTT. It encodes CASSLRGGRATNEKLFF.

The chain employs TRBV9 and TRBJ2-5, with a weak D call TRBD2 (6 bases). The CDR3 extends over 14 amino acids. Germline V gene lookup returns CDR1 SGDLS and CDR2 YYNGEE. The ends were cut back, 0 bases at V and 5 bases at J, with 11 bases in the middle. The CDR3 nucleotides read TGTGCCAGCAGCGTAGGGGGGGTTAGGGAGACCCAGTACTTC. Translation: CASSVGGVRETQYF.

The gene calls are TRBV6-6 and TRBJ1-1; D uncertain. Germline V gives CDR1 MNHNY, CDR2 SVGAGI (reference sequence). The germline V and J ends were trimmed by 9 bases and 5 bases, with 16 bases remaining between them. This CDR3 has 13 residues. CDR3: CASERGRGTEAFF. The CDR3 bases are TGTGCCAGTGAGCGGGGAAGAGGAACTGAAGCTTTCTTT.

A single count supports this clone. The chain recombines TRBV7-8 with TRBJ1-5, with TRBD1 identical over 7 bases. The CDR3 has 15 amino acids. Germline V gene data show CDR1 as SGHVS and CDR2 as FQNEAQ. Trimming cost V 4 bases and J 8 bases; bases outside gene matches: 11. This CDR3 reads CASSSRGQTGKPQHF. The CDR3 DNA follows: TGTGCCAGCAGCTCAAGGGGGCAAACAGGCAAGCCCCAGCATTTT.

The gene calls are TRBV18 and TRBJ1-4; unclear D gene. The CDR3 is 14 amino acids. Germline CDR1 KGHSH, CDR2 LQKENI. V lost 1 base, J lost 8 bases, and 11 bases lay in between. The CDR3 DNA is TGTGCCAGCTCACCACTTGGTATCAGAGAAAAACTGTTTTTT. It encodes CASSPLGIREKLFF.

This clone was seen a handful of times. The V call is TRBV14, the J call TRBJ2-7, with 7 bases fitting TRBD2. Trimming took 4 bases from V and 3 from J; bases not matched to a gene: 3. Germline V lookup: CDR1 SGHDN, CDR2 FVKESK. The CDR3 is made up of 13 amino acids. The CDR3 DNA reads TGTGCCAGCAGCCGGGACTACAGCTACGAGCAGTACTTC. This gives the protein CASSRDYSYEQYF.

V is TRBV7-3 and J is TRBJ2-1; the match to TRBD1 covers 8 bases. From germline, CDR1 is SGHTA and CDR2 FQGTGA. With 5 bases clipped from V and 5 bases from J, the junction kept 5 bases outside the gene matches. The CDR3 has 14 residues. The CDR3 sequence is CASSQGQGDNEQFF. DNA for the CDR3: TGTGCCAGCAGCCAAGGACAGGGCGACAATGAGCAGTTCTTC.

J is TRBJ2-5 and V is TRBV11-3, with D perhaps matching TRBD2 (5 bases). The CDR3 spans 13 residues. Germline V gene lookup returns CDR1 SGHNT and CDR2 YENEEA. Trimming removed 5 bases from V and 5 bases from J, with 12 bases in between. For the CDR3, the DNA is TGTGCCAGCAGCCTTGGACTTGGGGAGACCCAGTACTTC. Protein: CASSLGLGETQYF.

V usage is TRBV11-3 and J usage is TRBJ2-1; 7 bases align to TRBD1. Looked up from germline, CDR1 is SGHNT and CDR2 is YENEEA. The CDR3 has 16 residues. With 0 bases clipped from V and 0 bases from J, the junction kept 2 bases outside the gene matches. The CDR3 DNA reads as TGTGCCAGCAGCTTAGACGGGGACAGCTCCTACAATGAGCAGTTCTTC. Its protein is CASSLDGDSSYNEQFF.